One and the same sample provided the 26 T cell receptor beta chains below, sequenced in a study of cytomegalovirus exposure and HLA in healthy donors. Primers for the PCR totalled 60 Vbeta and 13 Jbeta. The protocol was immunoSEQ multiplex PCR, while the TCRdb copy is restricted to in-frame clones and leaves out a portion. The data hold over 120,000 clones, with around 85% observed a single time. The sequenced sample was PBMCs. The receptors come from a woman in her twenties or thirties in good health and CMV-seronegative.

The chain links TRBV30 to TRBJ1-4; D possibly corresponds to TRBD1 (5 bases). CDR3 length: 11 residues. The V gene's germline CDR1 is GTSNPN and CDR2 SVGIG (reference sequence). V lost 1 base, J lost 15 bases, and 12 bases lay in between. The DNA for the CDR3 is TGTGCCTGGAGTGGGGGGGGTAGTGTGTTTTTT. This encodes CAWSGGGSVFF.

V usage is TRBV30 and J usage is TRBJ2-5; 11 positions match TRBD1. V trimming: 2 bases; J trimming: 3 bases; junction bases outside the gene matches: 5. Germline-derived CDR1 and CDR2 are GTSNPN and SVGIG (reference sequence). CDR3 length equals 15 residues. The CDR3 loop reads CAWSYRGQGEETQYF. CDR3 DNA sequence: TGTGCCTGGAGTTATAGGGGACAGGGGGAAGAGACCCAGTACTTC.

The V gene is TRBV25-1, the J gene TRBJ1-4; 8 bases align to TRBD1. Trimming cost V 4 bases and J 12 bases; bases outside gene matches: 4. The germline CDR1 and CDR2 sequences are MGHDK and SYGVNS. CDR3 length: 12 residues. CDR3 nucleotides: TGTGCCAGCAGTGGATACAGGGGGGAACTGTTTTTT. Its translation: CASSGYRGELFF.

In its sample, this clone was seen a few times. The chain links TRBV30 to TRBJ2-7; D call uncertain. The germline V gene has CDR1 GTSNPN and CDR2 SVGIG (reference sequence). With 2 bases removed from V and 6 bases from J, the gap between germline ends came to 8 bases. This CDR3 contains 11 residues. The CDR3 nucleotides are TGTGCCTGGAGTACTCTCGGCGAGCAGTACTTC. It encodes CAWSTLGEQYF. Supplemented by reference TRBV30 and TRBJ2-7, the full variable domain reads SQTIHQWPATLVQPVGSPLSLECTVEGTSNPNLYWYRQAAGRGLQLLFYSVGIGQISSEVPQNLSASRPQDRQFILSSKKLLLSDSGFYLCAWSTLGEQYFGPGTRLTVT.

In DNA, the CDR3 is TGTGCCAGCAGCACCCGCGTCGGAGCCACTGAAGCTTTCTTT. It yields the protein CASSTRVGATEAFF. V usage is TRBV11-2 and J usage is TRBJ1-1, with D unclear. The CDR3 runs 14 residues. In germline, CDR1 is SGHAT, CDR2 FQNNGV. Deletions cut 5 bases from V and 4 bases from J, with 14 bases between.

The rearrangement links TRBV29-1 to TRBJ1-1; D remains ambiguous. Trimming left V 1 base short and J 10 bases short, with 4 bases between. The CDR3 is made up of 9 amino acids. Germline lookup yields CDR1 SQVTM and CDR2 ANQGSEA. CDR3 amino acids: CSVEARAFF. CDR3 coding DNA: TGCAGCGTTGAAGCCAGAGCTTTCTTT.

The rearrangement uses TRBV7-9 and TRBJ1-2; no clear D. Trimming removed 5 bases from V and 3 bases from J, with 13 bases in between. Looked up from germline, CDR1 is SEHNR and CDR2 is FQNEAQ (reference sequence). The CDR3 is made up of 14 amino acids. The DNA for the CDR3 is TGTGCCAGCAGCCAAGCGGGCCGACACTATGGCTACACCTTC. This gives the protein CASSQAGRHYGYTF.

In its sample, this clone was seen a few times. V is TRBV19 and J is TRBJ1-2; TRBD1 might be the D (6 bases). The CDR3 spans 12 residues. V lost 5 bases and J 7 bases, leaving 11 bases between the germline ends. Germline V lookup: CDR1 LNHDA, CDR2 SQIVND (reference sequence). The CDR3 loop is CASSPRTVGYTF. The CDR3 region has the DNA TGTGCCAGTAGTCCCCGGACAGTTGGCTACACCTTC.

The rearrangement links TRBV5-1 to TRBJ1-6; the D is unclear. Per the germline V gene, CDR1 is SGHRS and CDR2 is YFSETQ. Trimming stripped 1 base from V and 0 bases from J, with 5 bases between. This CDR3 spans 15 amino acids. For the CDR3, the DNA is TGCGCCAGCAGCTTGCGCGGCTCCTATAATTCACCCCTCCACTTT. It codes for CASSLRGSYNSPLHF.

To note about this clone: The same CDR3 can be traced to other DNA sequences in this sample. This sequence joins TRBV5-1 and TRBJ2-5, with TRBD2 identical over 13 bases. This CDR3 has 16 amino acids. The V segment lost 4 bases and the J segment 1 base; nucleotides outside the gene matches: 4. Germline V CDR1 and CDR2: SGHRS, YFSETQ. CDR3 nucleotide sequence: TGCGCCAGCAGCCGTGGACTAGCGGGAGTCCAAGAGACCCAGTACTTC. Its translation: CASSRGLAGVQETQYF.

This clone was observed a single time. An end of the junction does not agree with germline; a read error may underlie this. This sequence joins TRBV7-9 and TRBJ2-1, with D possibly being TRBD1 (5 bases). From germline, CDR1 is SEHNR and CDR2 FQNEAQ (reference sequence). This CDR3 spans 13 amino acids. CDR3 sequence reads: CSSSTRDLNEQFF. CDR3 in DNA: TGTTCCAGCAGCACCAGGGATCTAAATGAGCAGTTCTTC.

The V and J genes are TRBV19 and TRBJ2-1; 11 bases line up with TRBD2. This CDR3 is built from 13 residues. V shed 5 bases and J 8 bases; nucleotides not matched to a gene: 2. CDR1 is LNHDA and CDR2 is SQIVND in the germline V gene (reference sequence). CDR3 DNA sequence: TGTGCCAGTAGTCTGACTAGCGGGGATGAGCAGTTCTTC. Protein product: CASSLTSGDEQFF.

The V and J genes are TRBV6-1 and TRBJ1-4; 7 bases are a match to TRBD1. V dropped 5 bases and J dropped 10; count of bases not matched to a gene: 7. The CDR3 extends over 13 amino acids. The germline V gene encodes CDR1 MNHNS and CDR2 SASEGT. CDR3 in amino acids: CASSRDRDGKLFF. CDR3 sequence (DNA): TGTGCCAGCAGTCGAGACAGGGACGGAAAACTGTTTTTT.

The chain carries TRBV2 and TRBJ1-1, with 9 bases matching TRBD1. V lost 7 bases and J lost 5; bases outside the gene matches: 11. CDR1 is SNHLY, CDR2 FYNNEI, per germline. The length of the CDR3 is 15 residues. The CDR3 sequence is CASILEQGARTEAFF. The DNA of the CDR3 is TGTGCCAGCATCTTGGAACAGGGGGCGCGGACTGAAGCTTTCTTT.

This clone was counted only a few times. The CDR3 bases are TGTGCCAGCAGCCTCGGGACAGAGCAGTTCTTC. This gives the protein CASSLGTEQFF. This rearrangement joins TRBV27 to TRBJ2-1; the D gene is possibly TRBD1 (6 bases). Germline values: CDR1 MNHEY, CDR2 SMNVEV (reference sequence). There are 11 residues in the CDR3. Trimming took 6 bases from V and 10 from J, leaving 10 bases between them.

The chain employs TRBV29-1 and TRBJ2-1; 8 positions match TRBD1. J was trimmed by 3 bases and V by 7 bases; bases with no gene match: 5. Looked up from germline, CDR1 is SQVTM and CDR2 is ANQGSEA. There are 13 residues in the CDR3. The CDR3 loop is CSGGQGSYNEQFF. The DNA for the CDR3 is TGCAGCGGTGGACAGGGAAGCTACAATGAGCAGTTCTTC.

The V and J genes are TRBV4-1 and TRBJ2-1, with D perhaps matching TRBD2 (6 bases). Germline CDR1 reads MGHRA; CDR2 reads YSYEKL. Trimming took 1 base from V and 8 from J, leaving 18 bases between them. The CDR3 contains 16 residues. CDR3 residues: CASSQVSRGVNDEQFF. The CDR3 DNA reads as TGCGCCAGCAGCCAAGTTTCGCGGGGCGTTAACGATGAGCAGTTCTTC.

This chain uses TRBV14 with TRBJ1-4, with a possible D match to TRBD1 (6 bases). V was clipped by 4 bases and J by 5 bases, with 8 bases between them. The CDR3 consists of 13 residues. Germline V CDR1 and CDR2: SGHDN, FVKESK. The chain's CDR3 is CASSLGANEKLFF. In DNA form, the CDR3 reads TGTGCCAGCAGCCTGGGGGCAAATGAAAAACTGTTTTTT.

J is TRBJ1-2 and V is TRBV4-1; D may be TRBD1 (5 bases). V lost 1 base to trimming and J lost 2 bases, with 11 bases between them. Germline loops: CDR1 MGHRA, CDR2 YSYEKL. The CDR3 is 15 amino acids. The CDR3 spells CASSQGPAGNYGYTF. The DNA of the CDR3 is TGCGCCAGCAGCCAAGGTCCAGCAGGGAACTATGGCTACACCTTC.

The chain combines TRBV7-7 with TRBJ1-1; D call uncertain. This CDR3 is built from 13 residues. From germline, CDR1 is SSHAT and CDR2 FNYEAQ (reference sequence). Trimming took 5 bases from V and 2 from J, leaving 9 bases between them. Here the CDR3 reads CASSTSINTEAFF. The DNA for the CDR3 is TGTGCCAGCAGCACTAGCATCAACACTGAAGCTTTCTTT.

This clone was detected a few times. The CDR3 DNA reads as TGTGCCAGCAGCCGGGAGCGATGGGGGAACACTGAAGCTTTCTTT. Protein: CASSRERWGNTEAFF. V and J are TRBV4-2 and TRBJ1-1, with D unclear. Between the trimmed V and J ends, which lost 4 bases and 1 base, there was a span of 13 bases. This CDR3 region has 15 residues. Germline CDR1 LGHNA, CDR2 YNFKEQ.

This rearrangement joins TRBV5-1 to TRBJ2-1; 8 nucleotides agree with TRBD2. CDR1 and CDR2 from the germline V gene are SGHRS and YFSETQ. This CDR3 is built from 14 residues. V lost 4 bases to trimming and J lost 7 bases; unmatched junction nucleotides: 7. This chain's CDR3 is CASSGGAGENEQFF. In DNA, the CDR3 is TGCGCCAGCAGCGGTGGAGCGGGAGAAAATGAGCAGTTCTTC.

The CDR3 region is CAWSFHRASGGYTF. In DNA, the CDR3 is TGTGCCTGGAGTTTTCACAGGGCCAGCGGTGGCTACACCTTC. The V and J genes are TRBV30 and TRBJ1-2; D perhaps matches TRBD1 (6 bases). Trimming cost V 2 bases and J 7 bases, with 17 bases left between them. The CDR3 consists of 14 residues. The germline V gene encodes CDR1 GTSNPN and CDR2 SVGIG (reference sequence). Variable domain in full (rest from reference TRBV30 and TRBJ1-2): SQTIHQWPATLVQPVGSPLSLECTVEGTSNPNLYWYRQAAGRGLQLLFYSVGIGQISSEVPQNLSASRPQDRQFILSSKKLLLSDSGFYLCAWSFHRASGGYTFGSGTRLTVV.

J is TRBJ2-6 and V is TRBV5-1; 7 bases agree with TRBD1. The CDR3 runs to 17 residues. Trimming took 4 bases from V and 4 from J; bases not matched to a gene: 11. The V gene's germline CDR1 is SGHRS and CDR2 YFSETQ. In DNA form, the CDR3 reads TGCGCCAGCAGCCCGTCCCGGGACAGTTCCGGGGCCAACGTCCTGACTTTC. Its protein product is CASSPSRDSSGANVLTF.

As regards this clone: One junction end disagrees with the germline gene, perhaps due to a read error. Within the sample, other DNA sequences also encode this same CDR3. The rearrangement joins TRBV18 to TRBJ1-1, with a tentative D call TRBD1 (5 bases). This CDR3 has 12 amino acids. Per the germline V gene, CDR1 is KGHSH and CDR2 is LQKENI. Here the CDR3 reads CASSPDRAEAFF. CDR3 sequence (DNA): TGCGCCAGCTCACCTGACAGAGCCGAAGCTTTCTTT.

The chain couples TRBV7-7 to TRBJ2-2; D is possibly TRBD2 (7 bases). This CDR3 is built from 15 residues. The V end was cut by 5 bases, the J end by 6 bases, with 16 bases between. The germline V gene has CDR1 SSHAT and CDR2 FNYEAQ (reference sequence). CDR3 region: CASSHWGGEAGELFF. The CDR3 nucleotides read TGTGCCAGCAGCCACTGGGGGGGCGAGGCCGGGGAGCTGTTTTTT. The full variable domain, completed using reference TRBV7-7 and TRBJ2-2, is GAGVSQSPRYKVTKRGQDVTLRCDPISSHATLYWYQQALGQGPEFLTYFNYEAQPDKSGLPSDRFSAERPEGSISTLTIQRTEQRDSAMYRCASSHWGGEAGELFFGEGSRLTVL.